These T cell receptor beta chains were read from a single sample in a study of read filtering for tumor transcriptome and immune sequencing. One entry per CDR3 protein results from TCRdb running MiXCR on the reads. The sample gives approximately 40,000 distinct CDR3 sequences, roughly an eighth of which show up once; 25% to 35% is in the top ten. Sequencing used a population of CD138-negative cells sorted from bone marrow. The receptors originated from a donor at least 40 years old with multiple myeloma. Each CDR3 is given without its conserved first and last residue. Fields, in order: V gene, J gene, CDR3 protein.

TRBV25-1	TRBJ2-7	ASSPPTSPFYEQY
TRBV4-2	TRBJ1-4	ASSQELGGMSTNEKLF
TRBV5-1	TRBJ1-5	ASSLTGSGQPQH
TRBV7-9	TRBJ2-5	ASSLSTETQY
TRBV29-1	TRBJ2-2	SVGQGSPGELF
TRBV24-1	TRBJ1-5	ATSGSGNQPQH
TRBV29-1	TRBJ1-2	SVLSGASGYT
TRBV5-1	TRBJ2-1	ASSAAPYAGPFTPSNEQF
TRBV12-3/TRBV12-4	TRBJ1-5	ASSLPGWPQH
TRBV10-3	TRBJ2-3	AISENWPSDDGADTQY
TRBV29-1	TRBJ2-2	SVDGFLGGRAGEQL
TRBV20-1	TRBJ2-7	SAWASYEQY
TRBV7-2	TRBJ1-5	ASSLNPGQINQPQH
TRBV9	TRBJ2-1	ASSVEREKGPYNEQF
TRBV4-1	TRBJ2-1	ASSRRGEARYNEQF
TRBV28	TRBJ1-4	ASSPTMDRGEKLF
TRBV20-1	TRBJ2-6	SAPTGPTEANVLT
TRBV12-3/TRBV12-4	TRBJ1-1	ASSSGTSNTEAF
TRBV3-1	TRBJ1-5	ASSQGSGGGGQPQH
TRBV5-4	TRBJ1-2	ASSSTPQGAFGYT
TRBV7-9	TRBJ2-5	ASSYRDRVEETQY
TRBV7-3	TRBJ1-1	ASRLGENTEAF
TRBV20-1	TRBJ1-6	SAKQGSYNSPLH
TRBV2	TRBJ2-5	ASSPLAGGPFGETQY